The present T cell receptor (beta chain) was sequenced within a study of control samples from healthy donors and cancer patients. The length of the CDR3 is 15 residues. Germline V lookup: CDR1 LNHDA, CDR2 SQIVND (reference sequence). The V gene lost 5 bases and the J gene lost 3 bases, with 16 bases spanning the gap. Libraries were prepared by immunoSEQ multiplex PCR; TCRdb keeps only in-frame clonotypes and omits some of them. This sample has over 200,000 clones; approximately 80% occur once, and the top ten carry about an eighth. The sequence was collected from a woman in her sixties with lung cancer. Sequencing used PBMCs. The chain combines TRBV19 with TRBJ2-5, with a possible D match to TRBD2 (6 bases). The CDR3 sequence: CASSLGIGGKETQYF. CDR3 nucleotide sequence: TGTGCCAGTAGTTTAGGGATCGGGGGAAAAGAGACCCAGTACTTC.